The present T cell receptor beta chain was sequenced within a study of shared clonotypes between healthy human individuals (TCRdb year 2020). Broadly, across the study: The cohort included three men and a couple of women between 18 and 49 years of age. To estimate repertoire size and how much clonotype sharing occurs between individuals, the study deeply sequenced the blood TCR repertoires of five or six healthy adults. Different laboratories and diverse techniques were used to prepare libraries and sequence TCR repertoires, to increase sequencing depth and limit assay-specific biases. Each donor's leukapheresis produced roughly between roughly 0.85 and 9.5 billion PBMCs. Summary of the overall study and its limitations: The genetic and exposure-history diversity represented was limited by the small number of donors. Sampling was limited to blood, and TCR repertoires in tissue likely differ from TCR repertoires in blood. Pairwise subsampling led to the expectation that sequencing depth would affect the degree of clonotype sharing among donors.

This clone has a single count. This clone's antigen is unknown. There are no base qualities to consult, and no much larger clone falls within one base. Donors were healthy HIV-negative adults with no recently reported acute infections or vaccinations. Every donor was a Caucasian adult residing in Nashville, Tennessee, USA. In the unsorted samples, approximately 82 million PBMCs were counted, and genomic DNA was extracted using the QIAamp DNA Blood Mini kit. Blood was collected by leukapheresis, and PBMCs were isolated by Ficoll-Histopaque density gradient centrifugation and then cryopreserved in liquid nitrogen vapor phase. Using the deep immunoSEQ assay, TCR CDR3 regions were amplified from genomic DNA by multiplex PCR. Genomic DNA extracted from each cell subset was distributed evenly over all wells of several immunoSEQ 96-well plates, and each plate served as one replicate. For unsorted PBMC, roughly 270 ng genomic DNA, equal to about 29,000 T cell genomes, was loaded into each replicate PCR. Ten immunoSEQ deep assay plates were used to sequence the unsorted PBMC genomic DNA. The purified libraries were quantified using a Qubit 3.0 fluorometer, sized with a Bioanalyzer 2100, and then quantified again using the KAPA Library Quantification kit. Each immunoSEQ 96-well plate was sequenced on its own single-read 150-cycle Illumina NextSeq 550 flow cell. Concerning the study's data processing: Because the immunoSEQ output held only junctional sequences and lacked quality scores, the filtering could not match the filtering applied to full-length reads. To assign V/J genes and CDR3, sequences were annotated against IMGT germline references using PyIR, a Python wrapper for IgBLAST v1.9. Any read was removed if the V/J assignment was weak (E-value above 1e-6), the CDR3 was missing, or the read contained stop codons, out-of-frame junctions, or ambiguous translated residues. A V3J clonotype was defined by an identical inferred V gene, J gene, and CDR3 amino acid sequence. Percentage overlap between repertoires was computed as shared unique clonotypes divided by the size of the smaller repertoire. Repertoire richness was assessed with RTK rarefaction, the Chao1 estimator, and Recon v2.1 estimates of unobserved clonotypes. TCRdb took over this immuneACCESS table, retaining in-frame rearrangements with V and J assigned. Such tables are incomplete; in checked studies, under half of the missing clones stem from an unresolved V gene, and the remainder is unexplained. V, J and clone size were drawn from that table, and D and trimming were deduced from the DNA. The sample table holds about half a million clones, of which 81% were seen once. The ten largest make up 12% of the sample.

The sequenced material came from PBMCs. The TCR sequence derives from a woman in her thirties or forties in good health. Some clones in this sample may be carry-over from other donors' samples.

The nucleotide sequence reads as follows: TGTGCCAGCAGTGAAATCGGTAGCGGGAGTGCAGATACGCAGTATTTT. The encoded protein is CASSEIGSGSADTQYF. Recombination connected TRBV6-1 to TRBJ2-3; 9 bases in the junction line up with TRBD2. Relative to germline, V is missing 2 bases and J is missing 4 bases, with 7 bases of the junction outside any gene match. The cysteine opens and the phenylalanine closes a CDR3 of 16 amino acids. The sequence is cut down to CDR3 DNA, 48 bases in frame from base 1. The germline V gene supplies CDR1 MNHNS and CDR2 SASEGT.